This T cell receptor beta chain was sequenced for a study of OX40 agonist ivuxolimab in advanced cancers. Findings of the study overall: CD8+ T cells were the subset that, on average, had more expanded clones than CD4+.

Measured with immunoSEQ multiplex PCR; TCRdb has only the in-frame clones, and not every one. The repertoire has around 37,000 clones, more than 80% of them found once; the top ten carry roughly a fifth. Germline assignment: CDR1 SEHNR and CDR2 FQNEAQ (reference sequence). The CDR3 length is 15 residues. Between the trimmed V and J ends, which lost 1 base and 7 bases, there was a span of 13 bases. This clone has only one observation. What it binds is unknown. The source material was CD4+ or CD8+ T cells sorted from blood, sampled in a trial of the OX40 agonist ivuxolimab. This chain links TRBV7-9 with TRBJ2-2; D is possibly TRBD1 (5 bases). The TCR originated in an adult with an advanced solid tumor such as melanoma, head and neck, liver or kidney cancer. CDR3 in DNA: TGTGCCAGCAGCTTAGTCTCAGGGATACTCGGGGAGCTGTTTTTT. Its protein is CASSLVSGILGELFF.